The 26 T cell receptor beta chains listed next were all sequenced from one sample in a study of T cells in Graves' hyperthyroidism and ophthalmopathy. Researchers took RNA transcripts and amplified the TCR beta CDR3 regions from them. First-round RT-PCR with HTBI primers amplified the TCR CDR3 region. TCRdb re-called the multiplex PCR reads through MiXCR, storing one row per CDR3 protein. Among some 490,000 distinct CDR3 sequences, about 22% were seen once, and the ten largest hold about half. The sequenced sample was blood. These receptor sequences come from a woman aged 65 to 85 with Graves' ophthalmopathy.

This clonotype has only a few counts. The chain links TRBV2 to TRBJ1-5, with 7 bases that match TRBD1. V trimming: 4 bases; J trimming: 6 bases; junction bases outside the gene matches: 9. This CDR3 comprises 15 residues. In germline, CDR1 is SNHLY, CDR2 FYNNEI. The CDR3 loop is CASSVIQGRGQPQHF. The CDR3 DNA sequence: TGTGCCAGCAGTGTGATACAGGGGAGGGGTCAGCCCCAGCATTTT. The variable domain in full, completed from reference TRBV2 and TRBJ1-5, reads EPEVTQTPSHQVTQMGQEVILRCVPISNHLYFYWYRQILGQKVEFLVSFYNNEISEKSEIFDDQFSVERPDGSNFTLKIRSTKLEDSAMYFCASSVIQGRGQPQHFGDGTRLSIL.

This clonotype appeared many times. The chain uses TRBV2 and TRBJ2-5; D is possibly TRBD2 (6 bases). V was cut by 4 bases and J by 4 bases, with 16 bases left in between. The CDR3 totals 15 residues. Germline V gives CDR1 SNHLY, CDR2 FYNNEI. The CDR3 DNA follows: TGTGCCAGCAGTGTGGAGGGAAGAAGGGTAGAGACCCAGTACTTC. Translated, it gives CASSVEGRRVETQYF.

This rearrangement joins TRBV9 to TRBJ2-5; 8 bases align to TRBD2. V lost 0 bases, J lost 3 bases, and 10 bases stayed unmatched. The CDR3 contains 17 residues. From germline, CDR1 is SGDLS and CDR2 YYNGEE. In DNA, the CDR3 is TGTGCCAGCAGCGTAGGAGCCCTTACTAGCGGTAAAGAGACCCAGTACTTC. This translates into CASSVGALTSGKETQYF.

Details on this clonotype: At one end, the junction sequence differs from germline, possibly due to a read error. This rearrangement joins TRBV28 to TRBJ2-7; 7 bases are shared with TRBD2. Germline assignment: CDR1 MDHEN and CDR2 SYDVKM. The CDR3 is 14 amino acids. The CDR3 region is CASNLAGRAYEQYF. The CDR3 coding sequence is TGTGCCAGCAATTTAGCGGGCCGGGCCTACGAGCAGTACTTC.

The table lists this clonotype with a few counts. The chain employs TRBV6-2 or TRBV6-3 and TRBJ2-1, with 14 bases fitting TRBD2. CDR1 is MNHEY, CDR2 SVGEGT, per germline. The CDR3 contains 17 residues. The V segment lost 7 bases and the J segment 6 bases; nucleotides outside the gene matches: 11. This CDR3 is CASKVGLAGADFNEQFF. Written as DNA, the CDR3 is TGTGCCAGCAAGGTGGGACTAGCGGGAGCCGACTTCAATGAGCAGTTCTTC.

This clonotype has only a few counts. The genes are TRBV20-1 and TRBJ1-6; D remains unclear. This CDR3 has 12 amino acids. The germline V gene encodes CDR1 DFQATT and CDR2 SNEGSKA (reference sequence). V was trimmed by 2 bases and J by 7 bases, leaving 6 bases between them. Written as DNA, the CDR3 is TGCAGTGCTAGAAGGAAGAATTCACCCCTCCACTTT. It specifies CSARRKNSPLHF.

This chain uses TRBV28 with TRBJ2-7; 11 bases map to TRBD1. This CDR3 has 14 amino acids. The junction had 4 bases not matched to a gene; V was cut back by 8 bases and J by 1 base. From germline, CDR1 is MDHEN and CDR2 SYDVKM. Written as DNA, the CDR3 is TGTGCCAGCGCGGACAGGGGGCTATCCTACGAGCAGTACTTC. Protein product: CASADRGLSYEQYF.

This clonotype has a handful of counts. The chain employs TRBV4-1 and TRBJ2-1; D gene ambiguous. Germline V gene data show CDR1 as MGHRA and CDR2 as YSYEKL. CDR3 length: 16 residues. V was clipped by 0 bases and J by 4 bases, with 13 bases between them. Written as DNA, the CDR3 is TGCGCCAGCAGCCAAGATAATGAGTGGCGGTACAATGAGCAGTTCTTC. Translated: CASSQDNEWRYNEQFF.

This clonotype was counted ten times or more. The V call is TRBV7-3, the J call TRBJ2-1; 14 nucleotides line up with TRBD2. In germline, CDR1 is SGHTA, CDR2 FQGTGA. J gave up 10 bases and V 4 bases, and 6 bases lay outside the gene matches. The CDR3 is 15 amino acids. The CDR3 region has the DNA TGTGCCAGCAGCTCGGGACTAGCGGGAGAGGGGGAGCAGTTCTTC. It yields the protein CASSSGLAGEGEQFF.

This clonotype was recorded a few times. The chain is built from TRBV7-9 and TRBJ1-2, with D possibly matching TRBD1 (6 bases). The germline gives CDR1 SEHNR, CDR2 FQNEAQ (reference sequence). This CDR3 has 14 amino acids. V lost 6 bases, J lost 4 bases, and 15 bases lay in between. This CDR3 is CASSRDRTAYGYTF. The CDR3, as DNA: TGTGCCAGCAGTCGTGACAGGACGGCCTATGGCTACACCTTC.

This clonotype came up a few times. The V call is TRBV3-1, the J call TRBJ2-7, with D possibly TRBD2 on 5 matching bases. The CDR3 runs to 12 residues. The V gene lost 1 base and the J gene lost 7 bases, with 8 bases spanning the gap. Germline V CDR1 and CDR2: LGHDT, YNNKEL (reference sequence). The CDR3 DNA reads as TGTGCCAGCAGCCAAGCTACGGGGGAGCAGTACTTC. Translating it yields CASSQATGEQYF.

The chain joins TRBV12-3 or TRBV12-4 to TRBJ1-2; D is uncertain. The CDR3 is 13 residues long. With 5 bases removed from V and 3 bases from J, the gap between germline ends came to 10 bases. Written as DNA, the CDR3 is TGTGCCAGCAGTCCCCAGGCCGACTATGGCTACACCTTC. Translating gives CASSPQADYGYTF.

This chain connects TRBV5-1 to TRBJ2-2; TRBD1 aligns across 7 bases. Germline V gives CDR1 SGHRS, CDR2 YFSETQ. This CDR3 has 17 amino acids. The V gene end was trimmed by 2 bases and the J gene end by 0 bases; junction bases not matched to a gene: 7. CDR3 DNA: TGCGCCAGCAGCTTAAAAACAGGGGAAGCGAACACCGGGGAGCTGTTTTTT. This codes for CASSLKTGEANTGELFF.

The V call is TRBV14, the J call TRBJ2-3; D unresolved. CDR1 SGHDN and CDR2 FVKESK come from the germline V gene. Trimming shortened V by 3 bases and J by 0 bases, and 4 bases separated the two germline ends. The CDR3 sequence is 13 residues long. As DNA, the CDR3 is TGTGCCAGCAGCCATCTTAGCACAGATACGCAGTATTTT. Its protein product is CASSHLSTDTQYF. The variable domain in full, with the rest retrieved from reference TRBV14 and TRBJ2-3, is EAGVTQFPSHSVIEKGQTVTLRCDPISGHDNLYWYRRVMGKEIKFLLHFVKESKQDESGMPNNRFLAERTGGTYSTLKVQPAELEDSGVYFCASSHLSTDTQYFGPGTRLTVL.

This clonotype was counted once. Since a much larger clone is just one base distant, this may be a read error. The missing conserved phenylalanine or tryptophan at the end of this CDR3 makes a read error likely. J is TRBJ2-7 and V is TRBV7-2; D gene unclear. The V gene's germline CDR1 is SGHTA and CDR2 FQGNSA. V was trimmed by 1 base and J by 7 bases, leaving 11 bases between them. The length of the CDR3 is 13 residues. The CDR3, as DNA: TGTGCCAGCAGCTTAGGGAATTCTCCGGAGCAGTACCTC. Translated, it gives CASSLGNSPEQYL.

This clonotype was seen repeatedly, ten times or more. This chain links TRBV30 with TRBJ2-1, with D unresolved. Germline V gene lookup returns CDR1 GTSNPN and CDR2 SVGIG (reference sequence). This CDR3 has 13 residues. The V end was cut by 2 bases, the J end by 5 bases, with 10 bases between. CDR3 coding DNA: TGTGCCTGGAGTAGATTGCGGAACAATGAGCAGTTCTTC. Its translation: CAWSRLRNNEQFF. Filled out from reference TRBV30 and TRBJ2-1, the complete variable domain reads SQTIHQWPATLVQPVGSPLSLECTVEGTSNPNLYWYRQAAGRGLQLLFYSVGIGQISSEVPQNLSASRPQDRQFILSSKKLLLSDSGFYLCAWSRLRNNEQFFGPGTRLTVL.

This clonotype was seen more than once but under ten times. The J gene is TRBJ2-7, the V gene TRBV19, with D perhaps matching TRBD1 or TRBD2 (5 bases each). Germline CDR1 and CDR2: LNHDA and SQIVND (reference sequence). There are 13 residues in the CDR3. V was clipped by 5 bases and J by 7 bases, with 15 bases between them. In nucleotides, the CDR3 is TGTGCCAGTAGTTACGGGACGTTGGGGGAGCAGTACTTC. Amino acid sequence: CASSYGTLGEQYF.

This clonotype was seen many times. This chain joins TRBV7-2 and TRBJ2-3; TRBD1 aligns across 10 bases. CDR3 length: 15 residues. V was clipped by 2 bases and J by 6 bases; unmatched bases: 5. Germline assignment: CDR1 SGHTA and CDR2 FQGNSA. Here the CDR3 DNA reads TGTGCCAGCAGCTTACGGGACAGGGGAAGGGATACGCAGTATTTT. Encoded protein: CASSLRDRGRDTQYF.

This clonotype was seen only a few times. The rearrangement joins TRBV19 to TRBJ2-3, with D unresolved. The CDR3 spans 13 residues. Germline-derived CDR1 and CDR2 are LNHDA and SQIVND (reference sequence). The germline V and J ends were trimmed by 1 base and 5 bases, with 7 bases remaining between them. CDR3 in amino acids: CASSIVEGDTQYF. Here the CDR3 DNA reads TGTGCCAGTAGTATAGTCGAAGGAGATACGCAGTATTTT.

This clonotype was counted only a few times. J is TRBJ2-7 and V is TRBV11-2, with D possibly matching TRBD1 (6 bases). CDR1 and CDR2 (germline): SGHAT, FQNNGV. This CDR3 is 15 amino acids long. V dropped 3 bases and J dropped 6 bases, with 18 bases sitting between them. This CDR3 is CASSFSSMKQGEQYF. The CDR3 DNA follows: TGTGCCAGCAGCTTTTCCTCCATGAAACAGGGCGAGCAGTACTTC.

This clonotype was observed at least ten times. The chain recombines TRBV3-1 with TRBJ2-1, with a tentative D call TRBD1 (6 bases). With 1 base removed from V and 4 bases from J, the gap between germline ends came to 14 bases. The V gene's germline CDR1 is LGHDT and CDR2 YNNKEL (reference sequence). The length of the CDR3 is 16 residues. CDR3 protein: CASSQGPGVTYNEQFF. The CDR3 nucleotides read TGTGCCAGCAGCCAAGGACCAGGGGTCACGTACAATGAGCAGTTCTTC.

The chain carries TRBV20-1 and TRBJ2-2, with 7 positions matching TRBD2. Trimming at V came to 3 bases and at J to 3 bases, leaving 7 bases not matched to a gene. Germline CDR1 and CDR2: DFQATT and SNEGSKA (reference sequence). The CDR3 spans 15 residues. CDR3 DNA sequence: TGCAGTGCTAGTATAGCTAGCGGTCACACCGGGGAGCTGTTTTTT. Encoded protein: CSASIASGHTGELFF.

V gene TRBV11-2 combines with J gene TRBJ2-1, with D perhaps matching TRBD1 (6 bases). Germline assignment: CDR1 SGHAT and CDR2 FQNNGV. The CDR3 length is 15 residues. V was pared by 3 bases and J by 0 bases, with 9 bases between. CDR3 bases: TGTGCCAGCAGCTTGAGGACAGACTCCTACAATGAGCAGTTCTTC. It codes for CASSLRTDSYNEQFF.

This clonotype was found many times. V usage is TRBV2 and J usage is TRBJ2-7; a possible D gene is TRBD2 (5 bases). The CDR3 loop spans 14 amino acids. CDR1 is SNHLY, CDR2 FYNNEI, per germline. V dropped 3 bases and J dropped 0 bases, with 9 bases sitting between them. This CDR3 reads CASSESGASYEQYF. In nucleotides, the CDR3 is TGTGCCAGCAGTGAGAGCGGAGCCTCCTACGAGCAGTACTTC.

V usage is TRBV30 and J usage is TRBJ1-3; D is possibly TRBD1 (6 bases). CDR3 length: 15 residues. V lost 1 base to trimming and J lost 2 bases, with 12 bases between them. Germline V gives CDR1 GTSNPN, CDR2 SVGIG (reference sequence). CDR3 nucleotides: TGTGCCTGGAGTGAGTGGGGGCAAACTGGAAACACCATATATTTT. Translating it yields CAWSEWGQTGNTIYF.

This clonotype was picked up a small number of times. The CDR3, as DNA: TGCGCCAGCATCTCGGGGACAGTGGGGACAGATACGCAGTATTTT. Its protein is CASISGTVGTDTQYF. This chain links TRBV5-1 with TRBJ2-3, with 7 bases aligning to TRBD1. The CDR3 totals 15 residues. The J segment lost 3 bases and the V segment lost 6 bases, leaving 10 bases of the junction unmatched. Germline lookup yields CDR1 SGHRS and CDR2 YFSETQ.